This T cell receptor beta chain was captured by sequencing in a study of blood T cell repertoires in COVID-19. Study-level information: PBMCs, B-cell-depleted T cells, or T cells were the source of the cDNA or gDNA that made up the material.

This CDR3 comprises 13 residues. Per germline, CDR1 LNHDA and CDR2 SQIVND (reference sequence). V lost 9 bases and J lost 0, with 9 bases in between. Generated by immunoSEQ multiplex PCR, the TCRdb table keeps only in-frame clones and is missing some. The sample has approximately 140,000 clones; about nine tenths are singletons. The chain combines TRBV19 with TRBJ2-1; no reliable D call. This clonotype was sampled from a human donor in a cohort sampled during active COVID-19. Sequencing was done on a sample of peripheral blood. CDR3 in amino acids: CASSTGSYNEQFF. The DNA for the CDR3 is TGTGCCAGCTCGACTGGCTCCTACAATGAGCAGTTCTTC. Supplemented by reference TRBV19 and TRBJ2-1, the full variable domain reads DGGITQSPKYLFRKEGQNVTLSCEQNLNHDAMYWYRQDPGQGLRLIYYSQIVNDFQKGDIAEGYSVSREKKESFPLTVTSAQKNPTAFYLCASSTGSYNEQFFGPGTRLTVL.